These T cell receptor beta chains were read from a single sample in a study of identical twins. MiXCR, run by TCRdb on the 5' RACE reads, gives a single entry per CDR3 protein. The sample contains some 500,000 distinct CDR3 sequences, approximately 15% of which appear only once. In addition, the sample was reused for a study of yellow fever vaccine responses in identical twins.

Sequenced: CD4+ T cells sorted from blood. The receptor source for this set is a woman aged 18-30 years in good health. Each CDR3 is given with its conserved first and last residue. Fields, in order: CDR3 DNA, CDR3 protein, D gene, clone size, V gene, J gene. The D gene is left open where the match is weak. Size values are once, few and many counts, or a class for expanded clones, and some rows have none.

cdr3_nt: TGTGCCAGCACCCGACTCACAGGGGAAAATTCACCCCTCCACTTT
cdr3_aa: CASTRLTGENSPLHF
d_call: TRBD1
clone_size: NA
v_call: TRBV27
j_call: TRBJ1-6

cdr3_nt: TGCGCCAGCAGCTTGGGGGGCCTTTGGTCCCAGTACTTC
cdr3_aa: CASSLGGLWSQYF
d_call: NA
clone_size: few
v_call: TRBV5-1
j_call: TRBJ2-5

cdr3_nt: TGTGCCAGCAGCTTAGTGACGGGGGCTCAGCCCCAGCATTTT
cdr3_aa: CASSLVTGAQPQHF
d_call: NA
clone_size: few
v_call: TRBV7-2
j_call: TRBJ1-5

cdr3_nt: TGCAGCGTCACACAGGTCGGTCTAGCCAAAAACATTCAGTACTTC
cdr3_aa: CSVTQVGLAKNIQYF
d_call: NA
clone_size: NA
v_call: TRBV29-1
j_call: TRBJ2-4

cdr3_nt: TGCAGCGTTGCTGGATCACCCCACGAGCAGTACTTC
cdr3_aa: CSVAGSPHEQYF
d_call: NA
clone_size: few
v_call: TRBV29-1
j_call: TRBJ2-7

cdr3_nt: TGTGCCAGCAATCCAGGGGTGGGAGAGACCCAGTACTTC
cdr3_aa: CASNPGVGETQYF
d_call: NA
clone_size: NA
v_call: TRBV6-6
j_call: TRBJ2-5

cdr3_nt: TGTGCCAGCGATTCCCAGGAGCTTGGGACTGAAGCTTTCTTT
cdr3_aa: CASDSQELGTEAFF
d_call: NA
clone_size: few
v_call: TRBV6-1
j_call: TRBJ1-1

cdr3_nt: TGTGCCAGCAGCTTCCGCGGGAGGGGGTTGGGGGATACGCAGTATTTT
cdr3_aa: CASSFRGRGLGDTQYF
d_call: TRBD2
clone_size: few
v_call: TRBV7-2
j_call: TRBJ2-3

cdr3_nt: TGTGCCAGCAGTTATGCAGGACAAGGAGGCGGGGAGCTGTTTTTT
cdr3_aa: CASSYAGQGGGELFF
d_call: NA
clone_size: NA
v_call: TRBV12-3/TRBV12-4
j_call: TRBJ2-2

cdr3_nt: TGTGCCAGCAGCTTAAGTTTCCTCACTAGCGGGAGCTACGAGCAGTACTTC
cdr3_aa: CASSLSFLTSGSYEQYF
d_call: TRBD2
clone_size: many
v_call: TRBV7-8
j_call: TRBJ2-7

cdr3_nt: TGTGCCAGCAGCTTAGGTTCGCTACTACTAAGTACCGGGGAGCTGTTTTTT
cdr3_aa: CASSLGSLLLSTGELFF
d_call: NA
clone_size: few
v_call: TRBV7-2
j_call: TRBJ2-2

cdr3_nt: TGTGCCAGCTCACCTTTAGTACCGACAGGGTTGAGCACCGGGGAGCTGTTTTTT
cdr3_aa: CASSPLVPTGLSTGELFF
d_call: TRBD1
clone_size: NA
v_call: TRBV18
j_call: TRBJ2-2

cdr3_nt: TGTGCCAGCCACAGGGCCACTCCTGGGGCCAACGTCCTGACTTTC
cdr3_aa: CASHRATPGANVLTF
d_call: NA
clone_size: NA
v_call: TRBV6-1
j_call: TRBJ2-6

cdr3_nt: TGTGCCAGCAGTCCGGGACTACTCACAGATACGCAGTATTTT
cdr3_aa: CASSPGLLTDTQYF
d_call: TRBD2
clone_size: many
v_call: TRBV28
j_call: TRBJ2-3

cdr3_nt: TGTGCCAGCAGTCGAGGGGCTAGCGGGGGGCTAGCCAAAAACATTCAGTACTTC
cdr3_aa: CASSRGASGGLAKNIQYF
d_call: TRBD2
clone_size: NA
v_call: TRBV28
j_call: TRBJ2-4

cdr3_nt: TGTGCCAGCAGTTACTCGACGACAGGGCGAGATGAGCAGTTCTTC
cdr3_aa: CASSYSTTGRDEQFF
d_call: TRBD1
clone_size: NA
v_call: TRBV6-5
j_call: TRBJ2-1

cdr3_nt: TGTGCCAGCAGCCAAAGGAGGGAAGCAGATACGCAGTATTTT
cdr3_aa: CASSQRREADTQYF
d_call: NA
clone_size: NA
v_call: TRBV3-1
j_call: TRBJ2-3

cdr3_nt: TGCGCCAGCAGCAAGGGACTAGCGGACACCGGGGAGCTGTTTTTT
cdr3_aa: CASSKGLADTGELFF
d_call: TRBD2
clone_size: NA
v_call: TRBV5-1
j_call: TRBJ2-2

cdr3_nt: TGTGCCAGCAGTTTCATGGCAGGGGGGATTAGGACGCAGTATTTT
cdr3_aa: CASSFMAGGIRTQYF
d_call: NA
clone_size: few
v_call: TRBV27
j_call: TRBJ2-3

cdr3_nt: TGTGCCAGCAGCTTAGATCTAGGGCGGACAGATACGCAGTATTTT
cdr3_aa: CASSLDLGRTDTQYF
d_call: NA
clone_size: NA
v_call: TRBV11-2
j_call: TRBJ2-3

cdr3_nt: TGTGCCAGTAGAAAGGGAACTACCTCCTACGAGCAGTACTTC
cdr3_aa: CASRKGTTSYEQYF
d_call: NA
clone_size: NA
v_call: TRBV19
j_call: TRBJ2-7

cdr3_nt: TGTGCTAGTGGTTCTGGGGGGAGGATCAATGAGCAGTTCTTC
cdr3_aa: CASGSGGRINEQFF
d_call: NA
clone_size: many
v_call: TRBV12-5
j_call: TRBJ2-1

cdr3_nt: TGTGCCAGCAGTCATGGCGGGGGCCATTTGGAGGAGACCCAGTACTTC
cdr3_aa: CASSHGGGHLEETQYF
d_call: NA
clone_size: NA
v_call: TRBV12-3/TRBV12-4
j_call: TRBJ2-5

cdr3_nt: TGTGCCAGTAGTATTCGGGATGGCTACACCTTC
cdr3_aa: CASSIRDGYTF
d_call: NA
clone_size: NA
v_call: TRBV19
j_call: TRBJ1-2

cdr3_nt: TGTGCCAGCAGCTTAGGGTCAGGGGTGGTCTCGGAGACCCAGTACTTC
cdr3_aa: CASSLGSGVVSETQYF
d_call: NA
clone_size: NA
v_call: TRBV7-2
j_call: TRBJ2-5

cdr3_nt: TGTGCCAGCGCAGGGGGCCAGAACATTCAGTACTTC
cdr3_aa: CASAGGQNIQYF
d_call: TRBD1
clone_size: NA
v_call: TRBV7-6
j_call: TRBJ2-4

cdr3_nt: TGTGCCAGCAGTTACCTTCAGGGGGACTACAATGAGCAGTTCTTC
cdr3_aa: CASSYLQGDYNEQFF
d_call: TRBD1
clone_size: few
v_call: TRBV6-5
j_call: TRBJ2-1

cdr3_nt: TGTGCCAGCAGTTACGGGACCGGGACAGGGAGCAGAGATACGCAGTATTTT
cdr3_aa: CASSYGTGTGSRDTQYF
d_call: TRBD1
clone_size: few
v_call: TRBV6-5
j_call: TRBJ2-3

cdr3_nt: TGCAGTGCTATCAGGGGGAACACTGAAGCTTTCTTT
cdr3_aa: CSAIRGNTEAFF
d_call: NA
clone_size: few
v_call: TRBV20-1
j_call: TRBJ1-1

cdr3_nt: TGTGCCAGCAGCTTTCTGACCGGGGAGCTGTTTTTT
cdr3_aa: CASSFLTGELFF
d_call: NA
clone_size: NA
v_call: TRBV7-9
j_call: TRBJ2-2

cdr3_nt: TGCAGCGTTGAAGTCCAAGGGGACACTGAAGCTTTCTTT
cdr3_aa: CSVEVQGDTEAFF
d_call: NA
clone_size: many
v_call: TRBV29-1
j_call: TRBJ1-1

cdr3_nt: TGTGCCACCAGTGATTCTGGGCCTGGGGCCAACGTCCTGACTTTC
cdr3_aa: CATSDSGPGANVLTF
d_call: NA
clone_size: few
v_call: TRBV24-1
j_call: TRBJ2-6

cdr3_nt: TGCGCCAGCAGCCCCTGGGATAGCGGGGGCGCAGATACGCAGTATTTT
cdr3_aa: CASSPWDSGGADTQYF
d_call: TRBD2
clone_size: NA
v_call: TRBV5-1
j_call: TRBJ2-3

cdr3_nt: TGCGCCAGCAGCTCGACACCGAACACCGGGGAGCTGTTTTTT
cdr3_aa: CASSSTPNTGELFF
d_call: NA
clone_size: few
v_call: TRBV5-1
j_call: TRBJ2-2

cdr3_nt: TGTGCCAGCAGCTTAGCACCGGACAGGGAGAGCATCTTC
cdr3_aa: CASSLAPDRESIF
d_call: TRBD1
clone_size: NA
v_call: TRBV7-2
j_call: TRBJ2-1

cdr3_nt: TGTGCCGGCGGGGCGAATGAAAAACTGTTTTTT
cdr3_aa: CAGGANEKLFF
d_call: NA
clone_size: NA
v_call: TRBV6-6
j_call: TRBJ1-4

cdr3_nt: TGTGCCTGGATGGGTAGCGGGGGGAGATACGAGCAGTACTTC
cdr3_aa: CAWMGSGGRYEQYF
d_call: TRBD2
clone_size: NA
v_call: TRBV30
j_call: TRBJ2-7

cdr3_nt: TGTGCCAGCAGCTTAATGATGAAGGGGTCCTATGGCTACACCTTC
cdr3_aa: CASSLMMKGSYGYTF
d_call: NA
clone_size: NA
v_call: TRBV7-2
j_call: TRBJ1-2

cdr3_nt: TGTGCCAGCGTAAAGGCGGGGTCAGATACGCAGTATTTT
cdr3_aa: CASVKAGSDTQYF
d_call: NA
clone_size: NA
v_call: TRBV25-1
j_call: TRBJ2-3

cdr3_nt: TGTGCCAGCAGCCAAGAAAAAGCAAACTATGGCTACACCTTC
cdr3_aa: CASSQEKANYGYTF
d_call: NA
clone_size: NA
v_call: TRBV3-1
j_call: TRBJ1-2

cdr3_nt: TGTGCCAGCAGCAGATCGACAGGGGTCGTGGGCCAGCCCCAGCATTTT
cdr3_aa: CASSRSTGVVGQPQHF
d_call: TRBD1
clone_size: many
v_call: TRBV5-6
j_call: TRBJ1-5

cdr3_nt: TGCAGTGCACCTAATAGCGGGAGGGCCTCGGTGGAGCAGTTCTTC
cdr3_aa: CSAPNSGRASVEQFF
d_call: TRBD2
clone_size: NA
v_call: TRBV20-1
j_call: TRBJ2-1

cdr3_nt: TGTGCCAGCAGCTCCCGGACAGGGTTCTACGAGCAGTACTTC
cdr3_aa: CASSSRTGFYEQYF
d_call: TRBD1
clone_size: many
v_call: TRBV6-1
j_call: TRBJ2-7

cdr3_nt: TGTGCCAGCACTCCCGCGGGAGAACCTACCTACGAGCAGTACTTC
cdr3_aa: CASTPAGEPTYEQYF
d_call: TRBD2
clone_size: few
v_call: TRBV6-1
j_call: TRBJ2-7

cdr3_nt: TGCAGCGTGCGCGTGGGACTAGCATCTGGCGAGCAGTTCTTC
cdr3_aa: CSVRVGLASGEQFF
d_call: TRBD2
clone_size: NA
v_call: TRBV29-1
j_call: TRBJ2-1